This T cell receptor (beta chain) came from a study of blood T cell repertoires in COVID-19. Study overall: PBMCs, B-cell-depleted T cells, or T cells were the source of the cDNA or gDNA that made up the material.

V was shortened by 2 bases and J by 3 bases, with 13 bases between the two germline ends. The CDR3 runs 16 residues. Germline V gives CDR1 MNHEY, CDR2 SVGEGT. Libraries were prepared by immunoSEQ multiplex PCR; TCRdb keeps only in-frame clonotypes and omits some of them. The data show approximately 390,000 clones, with about 90% seen just once and roughly 6.8% held by the top ten. The chain is built from TRBV6-2 or TRBV6-3 and TRBJ2-2, with D possibly being TRBD1 (6 bases). Material for sequencing was peripheral blood. The TCR sequence derives from a man in his late teens or twenties with active or convalescent COVID-19. In DNA form, the CDR3 reads TGTGCCAGCAGTTACCGGCAGGGGTGGGACACCGGGGAGCTGTTTTTT. This encodes CASSYRQGWDTGELFF.